Only a few counts were recorded for the clone carrying this T cell receptor (beta chain). The CDR3 runs to 14 residues. Germline V gene data show CDR1 as SGHVS and CDR2 as FQNEAQ. Trimming removed 1 base from V and 10 bases from J, with 14 bases in between. Assay used: immunoSEQ multiplex PCR; TCRdb lists only in-frame clones, some missing. This repertoire shows 45,000 to 50,000 clones, around 85% found once; its top ten account for more than 25%. This entry belongs to a study of blood T cell repertoires in COVID-19. About the research overall: The origin of the acute and convalescent COVID-19 samples was the United States, Italy and Spain. PBMCs, B-cell-depleted T cells, or T cells provided the cDNA or gDNA that made up the material.

The V call is TRBV7-8, the J call TRBJ2-1; tentatively, D is TRBD1 (6 bases). The sequence was obtained from an elderly woman with COVID-19, enrolled during active disease. The sample was peripheral blood. The DNA of the CDR3 is TGTGCCAGCAGCTTAGGGCAGGGGAGCAGGGAGCAGTTCTTC. It specifies CASSLGQGSREQFF.